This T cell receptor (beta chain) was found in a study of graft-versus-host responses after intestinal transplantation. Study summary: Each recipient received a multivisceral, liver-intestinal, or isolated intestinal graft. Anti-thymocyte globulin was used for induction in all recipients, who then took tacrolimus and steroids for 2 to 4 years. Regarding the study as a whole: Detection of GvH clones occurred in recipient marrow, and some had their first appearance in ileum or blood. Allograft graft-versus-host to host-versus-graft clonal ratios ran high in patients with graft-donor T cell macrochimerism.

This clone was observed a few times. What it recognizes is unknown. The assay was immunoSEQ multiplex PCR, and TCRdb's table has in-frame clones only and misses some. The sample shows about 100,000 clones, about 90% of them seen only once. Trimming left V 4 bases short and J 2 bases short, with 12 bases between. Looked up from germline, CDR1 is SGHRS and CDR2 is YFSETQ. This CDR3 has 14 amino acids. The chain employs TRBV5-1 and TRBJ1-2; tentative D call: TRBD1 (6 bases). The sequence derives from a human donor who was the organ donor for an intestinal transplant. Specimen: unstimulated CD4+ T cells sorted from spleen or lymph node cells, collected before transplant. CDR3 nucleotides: TGCGCCAGCAGCGATCCGGGACAAAACTATGGCTACACCTTC. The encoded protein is CASSDPGQNYGYTF.